This T cell receptor beta chain was captured in a study of blood T cell repertoires in COVID-19. Study details: Spain, Italy and the United States supplied samples that represented acute and convalescent COVID-19. PBMCs, B-cell-depleted T cells, or T cells were the source of the cDNA or gDNA that made up the material.

Original handling: Estimation of nucleated cell counts was performed using reference gene primer amplification. The data were produced by immunoSEQ multiplex PCR, yet TCRdb's version contains in-frame clones alone and is incomplete. That table gives V, J and clone size, and the DNA gave D and trimming. This table holds about 45,000 clones, 85% to 90% found once. This TCR derives from a human donor in a cohort sampled during active COVID-19. The source material was peripheral blood.

CDR3 sequence: CASSIGPGLQETQYF. The CDR3 nucleotides are TGTGCCAGTAGTATAGGGCCGGGACTCCAAGAGACCCAGTACTTC. The chain has TRBV19 and TRBJ2-5, with D perhaps matching TRBD2 (6 bases). The CDR3 extends over 15 amino acids. Trimming stripped 1 base from V and 1 base from J, with 10 bases between. CDR1 is LNHDA, CDR2 SQIVND, per germline (reference sequence). The full variable domain, completed using reference TRBV19 and TRBJ2-5, is DGGITQSPKYLFRKEGQNVTLSCEQNLNHDAMYWYRQDPGQGLRLIYYSQIVNDFQKGDIAEGYSVSREKKESFPLTVTSAQKNPTAFYLCASSIGPGLQETQYFGPGTRLLVL.